Each of the 23 T cell receptor beta chains below was sequenced from the same sample in a study of tumour-infiltrating T cells in Burkitt lymphoma. Assay: immunoSEQ multiplex PCR; the TCRdb copy retains only in-frame clones and omits some. Of some 1,400 clones listed, around 10% are singletons. Sample: tumor tissue. The receptors shown here come from a human donor with Burkitt lymphoma.

A few counts support this clone. The V gene is TRBV28, the J gene TRBJ1-1; D unclear. This CDR3 is 11 amino acids long. The V and J ends lost 6 bases and 8 bases respectively, with 10 bases between them. CDR1 MDHEN and CDR2 SYDVKM come from the germline V gene. The CDR3 DNA sequence: TGTGCCAGCAGGAAACCGCAGGAAGCTTTCTTT. It yields the protein CASRKPQEAFF. The whole variable domain, remainder taken from reference TRBV28 and TRBJ1-1, is DVKVTQSSRYLVKRTGEKVFLECVQDMDHENMFWYRQDPGLGLRLIYFSYDVKMKEKGDIPEGYSVSREKKERFSLILESASTNQTSMYLCASRKPQEAFFGQGTRLTVV.

In the case of this clone: At one end, the junction sequence differs from germline, possibly due to a read error. V gene TRBV19 combines with J gene TRBJ1-1, with TRBD1 matching 7 bases. The CDR3 loop spans 15 amino acids. CDR1 is LNHDA and CDR2 is SQIVND in the germline V gene (reference sequence). CDR3 DNA: TGTGCCAGTAAATTCCGGGACAGCACGAACACTGAAGTTTTCTTT. This codes for CASKFRDSTNTEVFF.

This clone was found once. At one of its ends the junction is not consistent with the germline gene, which may arise from a read error. The CDR3 region has the DNA TGCAGCGTATCCAGGGAGGACACTGAAGCGTGCTTT. Its translation is CSVSREDTEACF. The V gene is TRBV29-1, the J gene TRBJ1-1; tentatively, D is TRBD1 (5 bases). The CDR3 is 12 amino acids. Germline CDR1 SQVTM, CDR2 ANQGSEA.

The rearrangement joins TRBV4-1 to TRBJ2-1; D is unresolved. CDR1 MGHRA and CDR2 YSYEKL come from the germline V gene. The CDR3 is made up of 12 amino acids. Trimming removed 4 bases at V and 5 bases at J, with 6 bases between. CDR3 coding DNA: TGCGCCAGCAGCCTCAATGACAATGAGCAGTTCTTC. Residues: CASSLNDNEQFF.

This clone has a handful of counts. The chain uses TRBV4-1 and TRBJ2-7; D is undetermined. Per the germline V gene, CDR1 is MGHRA and CDR2 is YSYEKL. V dropped 0 bases and J dropped 6 bases, with 15 bases sitting between them. The CDR3 extends over 15 amino acids. CDR3 residues: CASSQDFSGPSEQYF. CDR3 bases: TGCGCCAGCAGCCAAGATTTTTCCGGGCCCAGCGAGCAGTACTTC.

The J gene is TRBJ2-1, the V gene TRBV2; D is possibly TRBD1 (6 bases). The CDR3 has 11 amino acids. Germline CDR1 is SNHLY and CDR2 is FYNNEI. The V end was cut by 6 bases, the J end by 14 bases, with 14 bases between. Here the CDR3 reads CASRDRPEEFF. DNA of the CDR3: TGTGCCAGCAGGGACAGACCCGAGGAGTTCTTC.

This chain's CDR3 is CASNNPAPDTQYF. For the CDR3, the DNA is TGTGCCAGCAACAACCCCGCGCCCGATACGCAGTATTTT. The rearrangement links TRBV6-1 to TRBJ2-3; D is unclear. Germline V gene lookup returns CDR1 MNHNS and CDR2 SASEGT. V lost 7 bases and J 6 bases, leaving 14 bases between the germline ends. The CDR3 has 13 amino acids.

This clone was recorded a few times. The chain has TRBV7-8 and TRBJ2-1, with TRBD2 matching 12 bases. The CDR3 covers 16 residues. The V gene end was trimmed by 7 bases and the J gene end by 12 bases; junction bases not matched to a gene: 16. Germline CDR1 SGHVS, CDR2 FQNEAQ. The chain's CDR3 is CASNLGGLAGKGTQFF. CDR3 DNA: TGTGCCAGCAACCTCGGCGGACTAGCGGGGAAGGGTACGCAGTTCTTC.

The CDR3 sequence is CASSPRDRVEETQYF. The CDR3 bases are TGTGCCAGCAGCCCCAGAGACAGGGTAGAAGAGACCCAGTACTTC. The rearrangement joins TRBV27 to TRBJ2-5, with 7 bases aligning to TRBD1. Germline V gives CDR1 MNHEY, CDR2 SMNVEV (reference sequence). V lost 6 bases and J lost 3; bases outside the gene matches: 10. CDR3 length: 15 amino acids.

The genes are TRBV6-6 and TRBJ1-2; TRBD1 agrees at 7 bases. CDR3 length equals 16 residues. Germline CDR1 reads MNHNY; CDR2 reads SVGAGI (reference sequence). V shed 7 bases, J shed 4 bases, and the junction held 15 bases outside the gene matches. As DNA, the CDR3 is TGTGCCAGCACCCCTCCCGCGAGACAGGGTACCTATGGCTACACCTTC. It is translated as CASTPPARQGTYGYTF.

This chain uses TRBV30 with TRBJ1-3; unclear D gene. Germline V gives CDR1 GTSNPN, CDR2 SVGIG (reference sequence). Trimming shortened V by 2 bases and J by 4 bases, and 6 bases separated the two germline ends. The CDR3 sequence is 12 residues long. The CDR3 region is CAWSLKGNTIYF. CDR3 nucleotides: TGTGCCTGGAGTCTCAAGGGAAACACCATATATTTT.

J is TRBJ1-4 and V is TRBV27, with a weak D call TRBD1 (6 bases). The CDR3 sequence is 13 residues long. Germline CDR1 and CDR2: MNHEY and SMNVEV (reference sequence). V was pared by 11 bases and J by 7 bases, with 17 bases between. The CDR3 DNA follows: TGTGCCTCATCCGAGGAGGGGGGTGAAAAACTGTTTTTT. Translating gives CASSEEGGEKLFF.

This clone was recorded a few times. J is TRBJ2-5 and V is TRBV7-7; D assignment may be TRBD1 or TRBD2 (5 bases each). Germline V lookup: CDR1 SSHAT, CDR2 FNYEAQ (reference sequence). The length of the CDR3 is 15 residues. Deletions cut 5 bases from V and 5 bases from J, with 18 bases between. In nucleotides, the CDR3 is TGTGCCAGCAGCCCCCGCGACAGTGGACTGGAGACCCAGTACTTC. It is translated as CASSPRDSGLETQYF.

This clone occurred a few times. The rearrangement joins TRBV29-1 to TRBJ1-2; 12 bases are a match to TRBD1. The trim removed 6 bases at V and 8 bases at J, leaving 7 bases unmatched. The CDR3 runs 13 residues. Per the germline V gene, CDR1 is SQVTM and CDR2 is ANQGSEA. CDR3 residues: CSVWGQGAQGYTF. In DNA, the CDR3 is TGCAGCGTGTGGGGACAGGGGGCGCAAGGCTACACCTTC.

The V and J genes are TRBV9 and TRBJ2-1; D ambiguous. V lost 5 bases and J 5 bases, leaving 11 bases between the germline ends. In germline, CDR1 is SGDLS, CDR2 YYNGEE. The CDR3 covers 13 residues. The CDR3 loop is CASSVDVDNEQFF. CDR3 sequence (DNA): TGTGCCAGCAGTGTCGACGTCGACAATGAGCAGTTCTTC. The full variable domain, in which reference TRBV9 and TRBJ2-1 provide the parts outside the CDR3, is DSGVTQTPKHLITATGQRVTLRCSPRSGDLSVYWYQQSLDQGLQFLIQYYNGEERAKGNILERFSAQQFPDLHSELNLSSLELGDSALYFCASSVDVDNEQFFGPGTRLTVL.

The table lists this clone with a few counts. In DNA form, the CDR3 reads TGCGCCAGCAGCCAAGAGCCCAGCTCCTACGAGCAGTACTTC. Translation: CASSQEPSSYEQYF. This sequence joins TRBV4-1 and TRBJ2-7; D is unresolved. This CDR3 is 14 amino acids long. Germline CDR1 and CDR2: MGHRA and YSYEKL. Trimming shortened V by 0 bases and J by 0 bases, and 6 bases separated the two germline ends.

Within the sample, this clone is large. This specimen includes other DNA sequences encoding the same CDR3. The J gene is TRBJ1-1, the V gene TRBV29-1; tentatively, D is TRBD1 (5 bases). Trimming took 4 bases from V and 1 from J, leaving 16 bases between them. From germline, CDR1 is SQVTM and CDR2 ANQGSEA. This CDR3 is 15 amino acids long. This CDR3 reads CSVGGSLTGNTEAFF. CDR3 bases: TGCAGCGTTGGGGGGAGCCTCACGGGGAACACTGAAGCTTTCTTT.

This clone was detected only a few times. V and J are TRBV9 and TRBJ2-3; D unresolved. V gave up 4 bases and J gave up 1 base, with 19 bases separating them. The CDR3 is 17 residues long. CDR1 SGDLS and CDR2 YYNGEE come from the germline V gene. CDR3 residues: CASSPSTRWERTDTQYF. CDR3 in DNA: TGTGCCAGCAGCCCCTCCACGCGATGGGAACGCACAGATACGCAGTATTTT.

The chain uses TRBV4-2 and TRBJ2-3, with 10 bases that match TRBD2. The CDR3 length is 22 residues. The V and J ends lost 0 bases and 0 bases, in that order; junction bases with no gene match: 18. Germline assignment: CDR1 LGHNA and CDR2 YNFKEQ. The CDR3 protein is CASSQEPPRAGGPGGSTDTQYF. The DNA for the CDR3 is TGTGCCAGCAGCCAAGAACCCCCCAGAGCGGGGGGGCCCGGTGGAAGCACAGATACGCAGTATTTT.

This clone has just a few counts. V gene TRBV19 combines with J gene TRBJ1-5, with 9 positions matching TRBD1. The CDR3 sequence is 14 residues long. In germline, CDR1 is LNHDA, CDR2 SQIVND (reference sequence). V lost 10 bases and J lost 7; bases outside the gene matches: 11. CDR3 amino acids: CATQTGGNGQPQHF. The CDR3 DNA reads TGTGCCACTCAAACAGGGGGCAATGGGCAGCCCCAGCATTTT.

To note about this clone: The junction differs from germline at one of its ends, possibly a read error. The identical CDR3 is also encoded by other nucleotide sequences in the sample. The rearrangement uses TRBV5-4 and TRBJ1-1; D might be TRBD1 (6 bases). The CDR3 length is 13 residues. Per germline, CDR1 SGHNT and CDR2 YYREEE (reference sequence). CDR3 residues: CASRDSLNTEAFF. The DNA for the CDR3 is TGTGCCAGCAGGGACAGCTTGAACACTGAAGCGTTCTTT.

This clone has more than one count but fewer than ten. This sequence joins TRBV6-5 and TRBJ2-7, with a possible D match to TRBD1 (5 bases). Germline assignment: CDR1 MNHEY and CDR2 SVGAGI. With 2 bases removed from V and 7 bases from J, the gap between germline ends came to 15 bases. The CDR3 contains 14 residues. The CDR3 loop is CASSYGVGAVEQYF. Written as DNA, the CDR3 is TGTGCCAGCAGTTACGGGGTAGGGGCAGTAGAGCAGTACTTC.

This clone was seen more than once but under ten times. The chain recombines TRBV4-1 with TRBJ2-5; unclear D gene. The V gene's germline CDR1 is MGHRA and CDR2 YSYEKL. This CDR3 has 13 residues. Trimming shortened V by 0 bases and J by 5 bases, and 7 bases separated the two germline ends. The CDR3 region has the DNA TGCGCCAGCAGCCAAGAATCGTGGGAGACCCAGTACTTC. Translated, it gives CASSQESWETQYF.